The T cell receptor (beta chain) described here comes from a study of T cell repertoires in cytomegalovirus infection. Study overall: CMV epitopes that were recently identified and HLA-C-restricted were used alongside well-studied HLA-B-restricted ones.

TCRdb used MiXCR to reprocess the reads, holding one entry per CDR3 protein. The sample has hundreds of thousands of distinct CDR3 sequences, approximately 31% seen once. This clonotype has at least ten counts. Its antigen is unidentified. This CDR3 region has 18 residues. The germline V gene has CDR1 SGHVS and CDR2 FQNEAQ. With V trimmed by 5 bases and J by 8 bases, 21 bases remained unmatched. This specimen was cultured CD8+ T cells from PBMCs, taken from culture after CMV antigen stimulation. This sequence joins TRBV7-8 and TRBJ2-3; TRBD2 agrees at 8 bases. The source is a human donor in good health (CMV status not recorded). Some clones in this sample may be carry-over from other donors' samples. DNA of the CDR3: TGTGCCAGCAGCCAAGCGGGGGCGTTGGCCAAAAACCAGGTTACGCAGTATTTT. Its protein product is CASSQAGALAKNQVTQYF.